The present T cell receptor (beta chain) was sequenced within a study of shared clonotypes between healthy human individuals. Findings and limits, study-wide: It was observed that roughly 5.5% of naive CD4 clonotypes were shared across a handful of donors. Sequencing depth was a factor that was expected to affect clonotype sharing among donors. Sampling covered nothing but blood. Tissue TCR repertoires likely differ from those found in blood.

The repertoire was sequenced with immunoSEQ multiplex PCR; TCRdb's copy has only in-frame clones and lacks some. The data show around 1.1 million clones, roughly 80% seen once. In germline, CDR1 is KGHSH, CDR2 LQKENI. This CDR3 comprises 15 residues. Deletions cut 0 bases from V and 5 bases from J, with 13 bases between. The table lists this clone with a few counts. Its antigen is currently unknown. The sequence derives from a man aged 18-30 years in good health. Some clones in this sample may be carry-over from other donors' samples. Sequencing was carried out using memory CD4+ T cells from PBMCs. Subset here: CD45RA-negative fraction. The chain uses TRBV18 and TRBJ2-5; possible D gene TRBD1, 6 bases. CDR3 bases: TGTGCCAGCTCACCACCAGCAGGGGAGTGGGAGACCCAGTACTTC. Protein product: CASSPPAGEWETQYF.